This TCR beta chain was recovered during a study of cytomegalovirus exposure and HLA in healthy donors. Study-level findings and limits: Several of the most significant clusters appeared linked to common viral pathogens, based on a later analysis.

Vbeta (60) and Jbeta (13) primers were used in the PCR. The authors' processing: Unique TCR beta chains numbered roughly 83 million in a later analysis, with roughly 9.9 million shared. This table comes from immunoSEQ multiplex PCR, and its TCRdb copy is limited to in-frame clones, with some not included. V and J calls and clone size follow that table, whereas D and trimming were derived from the DNA. Of approximately 220,000 clones listed, roughly 80% are singletons. On this clone: Its antigen is undetermined.

The TCR sequence derives from a man aged 40-55 years in good health and CMV-seronegative. Sequencing was performed on PBMCs.

The CDR3 loop is CARASPLAGNKNEQYF. The CDR3 DNA follows: TGTGCCAGGGCATCTCCACTAGCGGGAAACAAGAACGAGCAGTACTTC. The chain couples TRBV2 to TRBJ2-7; 10 nucleotides line up with TRBD2. CDR3 length: 16 residues. Germline lookup yields CDR1 SNHLY and CDR2 FYNNEI. J was trimmed by 5 bases and V by 9 bases; bases with no gene match: 16.